Following are 28 T cell receptor beta chains from one sample sequenced in a study of shared clonotypes between healthy human individuals. Positively selected for CCR7, the CD45RO-negative cells used as naive CD8 cells excluded terminally differentiated effector memory CD45RA+ cells. The data were produced by immunoSEQ multiplex PCR, yet TCRdb's version contains in-frame clones alone and is incomplete. This table holds over 2,000,000 clones, around 93% found once. Sequencing used naive CD8+ T cells from PBMCs. Receptors originate from a young man in good health. Some clones in this sample may be carry-over from other donors' samples.

V is TRBV18 and J is TRBJ2-5; TRBD1 matches at 9 bases. The V and J ends lost 3 bases and 5 bases, in that order; junction bases with no gene match: 13. The CDR3 contains 17 residues. Germline V lookup: CDR1 KGHSH, CDR2 LQKENI. The CDR3 region has the DNA TGTGCCAGCTCACCGGACCGCCACAGGGGGCGGGTGGAGACCCAGTACTTC. Translating gives CASSPDRHRGRVETQYF.

This clone was found once. The J gene is TRBJ2-4, the V gene TRBV13; perhaps TRBD2 as D (5 bases). The CDR3 sequence is 16 residues long. Germline CDR1 is PRHDT and CDR2 is FYEKMQ (reference sequence). Trimming removed 5 bases at V and 0 bases at J, with 14 bases between. CDR3: CASSPRAGLAKNIQYF. For the CDR3, the DNA is TGTGCCAGCAGCCCGAGGGCGGGCCTAGCCAAAAACATTCAGTACTTC.

This clone was seen more than once but under ten times. The chain is built from TRBV7-6 and TRBJ1-1; D is ambiguous. V was trimmed by 5 bases and J by 0 bases, leaving 13 bases between them. The CDR3 runs to 15 residues. The germline V gene has CDR1 SGHVS and CDR2 FNYEAQ. The DNA for the CDR3 is TGTGCCAGCAGCGTGAGGGAGGTTTTGAACACTGAAGCTTTCTTT. Its protein is CASSVREVLNTEAFF. The whole variable domain, filled in from reference TRBV7-6 and TRBJ1-1, reads GAGVSQSPRYKVTKRGQDVALRCDPISGHVSLYWYRQALGQGPEFLTYFNYEAQQDKSGLPNDRFSAERPEGSISTLTIQRTEQRDSAMYRCASSVREVLNTEAFFGQGTRLTVV.

The chain couples TRBV7-3 to TRBJ2-2; 8 bases map to TRBD1. The germline V gene has CDR1 SGHTA and CDR2 FQGTGA. The CDR3 contains 15 residues. With 8 bases clipped from V and 4 bases from J, the junction kept 9 bases outside the gene matches. The CDR3 sequence is CASRGQGRGTGELFF. The CDR3 coding sequence is TGTGCCAGCCGTGGACAGGGTCGAGGCACCGGGGAGCTGTTTTTT.

The rearrangement joins TRBV10-1 to TRBJ2-1; 9 nucleotides agree with TRBD2. The V segment lost 1 base and the J segment 3 bases; nucleotides outside the gene matches: 7. Germline CDR1 WNHNN, CDR2 SYGVQD (reference sequence). This CDR3 comprises 17 residues. The CDR3 sequence is CASSEFFAGGVYNEQFF. CDR3 nucleotide sequence: TGCGCCAGCAGTGAGTTTTTTGCGGGAGGGGTCTACAATGAGCAGTTCTTC.

The chain employs TRBV11-2 and TRBJ2-1; D is undetermined. This CDR3 is 15 amino acids long. The germline CDR1 and CDR2 sequences are SGHAT and FQNNGV. Trimming left V 1 base short and J 0 bases short, with 7 bases between. The CDR3 loop reads CASSLVPVSYNEQFF. The CDR3, as DNA: TGTGCCAGCAGCTTAGTCCCCGTCTCCTACAATGAGCAGTTCTTC.

The chain links TRBV9 to TRBJ2-5, with 9 bases lining up with TRBD1. CDR3 size: 14 residues. J gave up 5 bases and V 4 bases, and 6 bases lay outside the gene matches. In germline, CDR1 is SGDLS, CDR2 YYNGEE. CDR3 bases: TGTGCCAGCAGCCCCTGGACAGGGGCGGAGACCCAGTACTTC. This codes for CASSPWTGAETQYF.

CDR3 loop: CASSLEPSGRAPETQYF. For the CDR3, the DNA is TGTGCCAGCAGCTTAGAGCCTAGCGGGAGGGCCCCAGAGACCCAGTACTTC. V and J are TRBV11-2 and TRBJ2-5; 12 bases map to TRBD2. J gave up 4 bases and V 0 bases, and 6 bases lay outside the gene matches. The germline V gene has CDR1 SGHAT and CDR2 FQNNGV. This CDR3 comprises 17 residues.

This clone was found a few times. The sample carries other DNA sequences with the same CDR3. The chain's CDR3 is CASSPGPNTEAFF. The CDR3 DNA reads TGCGCCAGCAGCCCGGGACCTAACACTGAAGCTTTCTTT. The V gene is TRBV5-1, the J gene TRBJ1-1; D is possibly TRBD1 (5 bases). The length of the CDR3 is 13 residues. The ends were cut back, 4 bases at V and 2 bases at J, with 9 bases in the middle. Germline V gene lookup returns CDR1 SGHRS and CDR2 YFSETQ.

The chain recombines TRBV7-9 with TRBJ2-5; D gene uncertain. Germline V gene data show CDR1 as SEHNR and CDR2 as FQNEAQ (reference sequence). Trimming pared 8 bases from V and 4 bases from J, leaving 8 bases between. The CDR3 has 11 residues. This CDR3 is CASLTGETQYF. Here the CDR3 DNA reads TGTGCCAGCTTGACTGGAGAGACCCAGTACTTC.

This clone was seen only once. The chain uses TRBV2 and TRBJ2-2; weak D call: TRBD1 (5 bases). Germline V gives CDR1 SNHLY, CDR2 FYNNEI. Trimming removed 3 bases from V and 4 bases from J, with 9 bases in between. The CDR3 has 14 residues. The CDR3 nucleotides read TGTGCCAGCAGTGACAGGGTTTTCACCGGGGAGCTGTTTTTT. Amino acids: CASSDRVFTGELFF.

The chain uses TRBV6-6 and TRBJ2-3; D might be TRBD2 (5 bases). The CDR3 length is 14 residues. V was shortened by 3 bases and J by 4 bases, with 11 bases between the two germline ends. Germline V gene lookup returns CDR1 MNHNY and CDR2 SVGAGI (reference sequence). The DNA of the CDR3 is TGTGCCAGCAGTTATCGGTTCGGGGCAGATACGCAGTATTTT. Translation: CASSYRFGADTQYF.

The J gene is TRBJ1-1, the V gene TRBV19; unclear D gene. The V and J ends lost 7 bases and 1 base respectively, with 7 bases between them. There are 12 residues in the CDR3. CDR1 is LNHDA and CDR2 is SQIVND in the germline V gene (reference sequence). CDR3 residues: CASTPGNTEAFF. CDR3 sequence (DNA): TGTGCCAGTACCCCTGGGAACACTGAAGCTTTCTTT.

The chain has TRBV27 and TRBJ2-3; D is unresolved. Trimming removed 2 bases from V and 3 bases from J, with 9 bases in between. The V gene's germline CDR1 is MNHEY and CDR2 SMNVEV (reference sequence). CDR3 length equals 14 residues. CDR3: CASSLTTSTDTQYF. For the CDR3, the DNA is TGTGCCAGCAGTTTAACTACCAGTACAGATACGCAGTATTTT.

The chain carries TRBV5-1 and TRBJ2-2; D is uncertain. Trimming took 4 bases from V and 1 from J, leaving 11 bases between them. Germline-derived CDR1 and CDR2 are SGHRS and YFSETQ. The CDR3 totals 15 residues. CDR3 sequence (DNA): TGCGCCAGCAGCCCAAGAGGTGGGAACACCGGGGAGCTGTTTTTT. The encoded protein is CASSPRGGNTGELFF.

The chain employs TRBV28 and TRBJ1-5; the D is unclear. Trimming stripped 3 bases from V and 0 bases from J, with 9 bases between. The CDR3 runs to 15 residues. The V gene's germline CDR1 is MDHEN and CDR2 SYDVKM. The CDR3 nucleotides are TGTGCCAGCAGTTTCCACGGTAATAGCAATCAGCCCCAGCATTTT. It translates to CASSFHGNSNQPQHF.

This rearrangement joins TRBV27 to TRBJ2-3, with 9 bases lining up with TRBD2. Germline CDR1 is MNHEY and CDR2 is SMNVEV (reference sequence). This CDR3 region has 16 residues. V shed 5 bases, J shed 3 bases, and the junction held 9 bases outside the gene matches. The DNA of the CDR3 is TGTGCCAGCAGTCTTAGCGGGAGAGTTCGTACAGATACGCAGTATTTT. Protein sequence: CASSLSGRVRTDTQYF.

The rearrangement uses TRBV6-5 and TRBJ1-2; a weak D match, TRBD1 (6 bases). The CDR3 is 13 amino acids. Between the trimmed V and J ends, which lost 7 bases and 4 bases, there was a span of 13 bases. Germline V lookup: CDR1 MNHEY, CDR2 SVGAGI. CDR3 bases: TGTGCCAGCACTGCAGGCAGGGGCTATGGCTACACCTTC. Protein product: CASTAGRGYGYTF.

This chain connects TRBV9 to TRBJ1-2; D unresolved. The V and J ends lost 0 bases and 8 bases respectively, with 11 bases between them. This CDR3 contains 13 residues. Germline-derived CDR1 and CDR2 are SGDLS and YYNGEE. The CDR3 sequence is CASSVGRSGGYTF. DNA for the CDR3: TGTGCCAGCAGCGTAGGTCGGTCCGGGGGCTACACCTTC.

The gene calls are TRBV28 and TRBJ2-1; TRBD2 is a possible D gene (6 bases). The CDR3 loop spans 15 amino acids. Deletions cut 1 base from V and 4 bases from J, with 11 bases between. Germline V lookup: CDR1 MDHEN, CDR2 SYDVKM. Here the CDR3 reads CASSLYGGEYNEQFF. Here the CDR3 DNA reads TGTGCCAGCAGTTTATACGGGGGAGAATACAATGAGCAGTTCTTC.

The rearrangement uses TRBV13 and TRBJ2-2; TRBD2 might be the D (6 bases). The V gene's germline CDR1 is PRHDT and CDR2 FYEKMQ (reference sequence). The CDR3 consists of 16 residues. The V and J ends lost 2 bases and 3 bases respectively, with 13 bases between them. Written as DNA, the CDR3 is TGTGCCAGCAGCTTACGTGGTAGCGGTCACACCGGGGAGCTGTTTTTT. Protein: CASSLRGSGHTGELFF.

J is TRBJ2-1 and V is TRBV7-2; TRBD2 matches at 9 bases. Germline assignment: CDR1 SGHTA and CDR2 FQGNSA. The CDR3 length is 16 residues. Germline trimming cut 5 bases from V and 2 bases from J; bases unmatched to any gene: 7. The DNA of the CDR3 is TGTGCCAGCAGCGTCCCCTCTAGCGGGACCTACAATGAGCAGTTCTTC. This gives the protein CASSVPSSGTYNEQFF. The whole variable domain, remainder taken from reference TRBV7-2 and TRBJ2-1, is GAGVSQSPSNKVTEKGKDVELRCDPISGHTALYWYRQSLGQGLEFLIYFQGNSAPDKSGLPSDRFSAERTGGSVSTLTIQRTQQEDSAVYLCASSVPSSGTYNEQFFGPGTRLTVL.

The rearrangement links TRBV28 to TRBJ2-1; 7 bases line up with TRBD2. The CDR3 totals 13 residues. In germline, CDR1 is MDHEN, CDR2 SYDVKM. V shed 5 bases, J shed 8 bases, and the junction held 6 bases outside the gene matches. The CDR3 spells CASSVPRGDEQFF. For the CDR3, the DNA is TGTGCCAGCAGTGTACCCCGGGGGGATGAGCAGTTCTTC.

CDR3 amino acids: CASSLGWNTEAFF. CDR3 nucleotides: TGTGCCAGCAGCTTGGGATGGAACACTGAAGCTTTCTTT. This chain links TRBV5-4 with TRBJ1-1; the D is unclear. V was cut by 0 bases and J by 1 base, with 4 bases left in between. The germline V gene has CDR1 SGHNT and CDR2 YYREEE (reference sequence). This CDR3 is 13 amino acids long.

The chain carries TRBV5-1 and TRBJ2-7; 8 bases are shared with TRBD1. CDR1 SGHRS and CDR2 YFSETQ come from the germline V gene. V lost 0 bases and J lost 2; bases outside the gene matches: 7. This CDR3 comprises 16 residues. CDR3 residues: CASSLALGTGAYEQYF. The CDR3 nucleotides are TGCGCCAGCAGCTTGGCCTTAGGGACAGGAGCCTACGAGCAGTACTTC.

The chain carries TRBV18 and TRBJ2-3, with a possible D match to TRBD1 (6 bases). The CDR3 length is 16 residues. Germline CDR1 KGHSH, CDR2 LQKENI. Trimming took off 6 bases at V and 1 base at J, with 17 bases between the two ends. DNA for the CDR3: TGTGCCAGCTCGCCTAGGGATGGGGGCGGCACAGATACGCAGTATTTT. This gives the protein CASSPRDGGGTDTQYF.

The gene calls are TRBV18 and TRBJ1-2; a possible D gene is TRBD1 (5 bases). The CDR3 covers 13 residues. Germline V gives CDR1 KGHSH, CDR2 LQKENI. Trimming left V 2 bases short and J 6 bases short, with 10 bases between. The CDR3: CASSPTGTDGYTF. DNA of the CDR3: TGTGCCAGCTCACCAACGGGGACGGATGGCTACACCTTC.

The chain has TRBV4-1 and TRBJ1-2; 9 bases agree with TRBD1. This CDR3 contains 15 residues. Germline values: CDR1 MGHRA, CDR2 YSYEKL. Germline trimming cut 3 bases from V and 5 bases from J; bases unmatched to any gene: 7. The CDR3 DNA sequence: TGCGCCAGCAGCCAGGAAGGGACAGGGTTTTATGGCTACACCTTC. Translated, it gives CASSQEGTGFYGYTF.